This T cell receptor beta chain derives from a study of blood T cells in healthy people across ages. Study overall: When template switching was applied, about one barcoded beta molecule was captured per two T cells. Findings and limits, study-wide: Getting older went along with TCR beta diversity per million T cells dropping roughly linearly. Bulk PBMC profiling left naive and antigen-experienced comparisons inconclusive.

For the second PCR, which ran for 7 to 11 cycles, a sample-barcoded 5' primer and a J-beta primer mix were used. Through a template-switch adaptor with 12 random nucleotides, each cDNA molecule received a tag. TCRdb ran MiXCR on the 5' RACE reads and lists one entry per CDR3 protein. This table holds about 1.4 million distinct CDR3 sequences, around 59% found once. In germline, CDR1 is SGDLS, CDR2 YYNGEE. The trim removed 4 bases at V and 2 bases at J, leaving 9 bases unmatched. This CDR3 has 16 residues. For this clonotype: Its antigen is unknown.

This TCR was recovered from a man aged 18 to 29 in good health. Sequenced material: blood. The chain recombines TRBV9 with TRBJ2-7, with 10 bases lining up with TRBD2. CDR3 nucleotide sequence: TGTGCCAGCAGCCCCCCCGGACTAGCGGAAACCTACGAGCAGTACTTC. Amino acid sequence: CASSPPGLAETYEQYF.